A selection of T cell receptor beta chains follows, all from one sample in a study of technical replicates of blood from four donors. The protocol was immunoSEQ multiplex PCR, while the TCRdb copy is restricted to in-frame clones and leaves out a portion. The sample consists of about 80,000 clones, 96% of them appearing once. The sequencing input was T cells isolated from PBMCs. Every receptor here comes from a human donor in good health. Each CDR3 is given with its conserved first and last residue. A D gene is named only where the DNA matches it firmly. Only some rows state a clone size, as once, few, many or a class for expanded clones.

d_call,clone_size,j_call,v_call,cdr3_nt,cdr3_aa
TRBD2,-,TRBJ2-1,TRBV28,TGTGCCAGCAGTTTACTAGCGGGAGGGAAGTCTGATATGGACAATGAGCAGTTCTTC,CASSLLAGGKSDMDNEQFF
TRBD2,-,TRBJ2-3,TRBV18,TGTGCCAGCTCACGAGGTCAACTAGCGGGAGACCGGCTCACAGATACGCAGTATTTT,CASSRGQLAGDRLTDTQYF
TRBD2,-,TRBJ2-2,TRBV5-4,TGTGCCAGCAGTCTAGCGGGAGCGACCGGGGAGCTGTTTTTT,CASSLAGATGELFF
-,-,TRBJ1-3,TRBV9,TGTGCCAGCAGCGCGTCTGGGGCCTCTGGAAACACCATATATTTT,CASSASGASGNTIYF
-,-,TRBJ2-7,TRBV7-8,TGTGCCAGCAGCCCCCGTGTCGGGTCCTACGAGCAGTACTTC,CASSPRVGSYEQYF
-,-,TRBJ1-1,TRBV6-5,TGTGCCAGCAGTTACACTATAAACACTGAAGCTTTCTTT,CASSYTINTEAFF
TRBD2,once,TRBJ2-1,TRBV7-6,TGTGCCAGCAGGCTTCTAGCGGGAGATGAGCAGTTCTTC,CASRLLAGDEQFF
-,-,TRBJ2-2,TRBV5-1,TGCGCCAGCACACAGGAACAGGGGAACACCGGGGAGCTGTTTTTT,CASTQEQGNTGELFF
-,-,TRBJ2-5,TRBV7-8,TGTGCCAGCAGCTTAGAATTGAGAGAGACCCAGTACTTC,CASSLELRETQYF
-,-,TRBJ1-1,TRBV29-1,TGCAGCGTTCTGCAGTATGAAGCTTTCTTT,CSVLQYEAFF
TRBD1,-,TRBJ2-7,TRBV7-4,TGTGCCAGCAGCTTAGCAGGGACAGGGGATCCCTACGAGCAGTACTTC,CASSLAGTGDPYEQYF
TRBD2,-,TRBJ2-7,TRBV2,TGTGCCACTCTCCCGGGACTAGCGGACGAGCAGTACTTC,CATLPGLADEQYF
-,-,TRBJ1-5,TRBV28,TGTGCCAGCAGTTTTCGACAGCTGAATCAGCCCCAGCATTTT,CASSFRQLNQPQHF
TRBD2,-,TRBJ2-3,TRBV27,TGTGCCAGCAGTTGGCGGGCAGAGGGACTATCAGATACGCAGTATTTT,CASSWRAEGLSDTQYF
TRBD2,-,TRBJ2-1,TRBV9,TGTGCCAGCAGCCCCGGACTAGCGGGCTCCTACAATGAGCAGTTCTTC,CASSPGLAGSYNEQFF
TRBD2,-,TRBJ2-7,TRBV5-5,TGTGCCAGCAGGTCGACAGCGGGAGGATATTACGAGCAGTACTTC,CASRSTAGGYYEQYF
TRBD2,-,TRBJ2-7,TRBV10-1,TGCGCCAGCAGTAAGACTAGCGGGAGGTCCTCTAACATCGGCGAGCAGTACTTC,CASSKTSGRSSNIGEQYF
-,once,TRBJ2-5,TRBV30,TGTGCCCGTCGGCTCAAGGGGGAACCGACCCAGTACTTC,CARRLKGEPTQYF
TRBD1,-,TRBJ2-1,TRBV19,TGTGCCAGTAGTATCGGGCAGGGGGCCTACAATGAGCAGTTCTTC,CASSIGQGAYNEQFF
TRBD1,once,TRBJ2-2,TRBV19,TGTGCCAGTAGTCTCCTCCCGGGACAGACGAACACCGGGGAGCTGTTTTTT,CASSLLPGQTNTGELFF
TRBD2,-,TRBJ2-3,TRBV25-1,TGTGCCAGCAGTCCCCCTAGCGGGATCACAGATACGCAGTATTTT,CASSPPSGITDTQYF
-,-,TRBJ1-2,TRBV27,TGTGCCAGCAGTCCCCAAAACCTCGTCCCAGGGCGGTATGGCTACACCTTC,CASSPQNLVPGRYGYTF
-,-,TRBJ1-5,TRBV19,TGTGCCAGTAAGCCGAGGGTATCGAATCAGCCCCAGCATTTT,CASKPRVSNQPQHF
-,-,TRBJ2-3,TRBV27,TGTGCCAGCAGTTTAGAGGTTGAAGATACGCAGTATTTT,CASSLEVEDTQYF
TRBD2,-,TRBJ2-7,TRBV6-6,TGTGCCAGCAGTTACTCTGGGACTAGCTCTAGAGAGCAGTACTTC,CASSYSGTSSREQYF
-,-,TRBJ1-1,TRBV2,TGTGCCAGCAGTGCGATACGGGATACACCAGAAGCTTTCTTT,CASSAIRDTPEAFF
-,-,TRBJ1-1,TRBV21-1,TGTGCCAGCAGCAAAGGAGGAACAACGAACACTGAAGCTTTCTTT,CASSKGGTTNTEAFF
TRBD1,-,TRBJ1-1,TRBV6-5,TGTGCCAGCAGTGGACAGGGGAGCTACGAAGCTTTCTTT,CASSGQGSYEAFF
-,-,TRBJ2-2,TRBV6-1,TGTGCCAGCAGTGAATTAACGGGAGAGTCCGGGGAGCTGTTTTTT,CASSELTGESGELFF
-,-,TRBJ2-2,TRBV11-2,TGTGCCAGCAGCCTACTAAGAAGGCCCGGGGAGCTGTTTTTT,CASSLLRRPGELFF
TRBD2,-,TRBJ2-3,TRBV6-6,TGTGCCAGCAGTTACTCACGGACTAGCGGCACAGATACGCAGTATTTT,CASSYSRTSGTDTQYF